Listed below are T cell receptor beta chains from one sample, sequenced in a study of T cells in Graves' hyperthyroidism and ophthalmopathy. TCRdb fed the multiplex PCR reads into MiXCR, producing one record per CDR3 protein. The sample consists of a few hundred thousand distinct CDR3 sequences, 40% to 55% of them appearing once. The specimen sequenced was peripheral blood or thyroid tissue (not recorded which). These receptor sequences come from a woman aged 18-29 years with Graves' hyperthyroidism. The CDR3 runs from the conserved cysteine through the conserved F or W. Each record gives: D gene, clone size, J gene, V gene, CDR3 DNA, CDR3 protein. D genes are given only for firm matches. Some rows mark clone size as missing; the rest say once, few, many or name a class of expanded clone.

D gene: TRBD1; clone size: .; J gene: TRBJ1-5; V gene: TRBV12-3/TRBV12-4; CDR3 DNA: TGTGCCAGCAGTGGACAGGGGACATACCAGCCCCAGCATTTT; CDR3 protein: CASSGQGTYQPQHF
D gene: .; clone size: .; J gene: TRBJ1-1; V gene: TRBV7-8; CDR3 DNA: TGTGCCAGCAGTGAACTAGCGGGAGAGGCTTTCTTT; CDR3 protein: CASSELAGEAFF
D gene: TRBD1; clone size: few; J gene: TRBJ2-7; V gene: TRBV18; CDR3 DNA: TGTGCCAGCTCACCCCAGACAGGGTCCTACGAGCAGTACTTC; CDR3 protein: CASSPQTGSYEQYF
D gene: .; clone size: many; J gene: TRBJ1-5; V gene: TRBV7-2; CDR3 DNA: TGTGCCAGCAGCCCCCTCCGCAATCAGCCCCAGCATTTT; CDR3 protein: CASSPLRNQPQHF
D gene: .; clone size: .; J gene: TRBJ2-1; V gene: TRBV7-9; CDR3 DNA: TGTGCCAGCAGCTTATTGGCAGGGGACGGGGACAATGAGCAGTTCTTC; CDR3 protein: CASSLLAGDGDNEQFF
D gene: TRBD1; clone size: .; J gene: TRBJ1-3; V gene: TRBV15; CDR3 DNA: TGTGCCACCGAGGAACAGGGGGCCTATGGCTACACCATATATTTT; CDR3 protein: CATEEQGAYGYTIYF
D gene: .; clone size: many; J gene: TRBJ2-5; V gene: TRBV29-1; CDR3 DNA: .; CDR3 protein: CSVEPTDLTFGTQYF
D gene: TRBD1; clone size: .; J gene: TRBJ1-6; V gene: TRBV2; CDR3 DNA: TGTGCCAGCAGGAACCGGGACAGGGGGCCTAGTTCACCCCTCCACTTT; CDR3 protein: CASRNRDRGPSSPLHF
D gene: .; clone size: once; J gene: TRBJ2-3; V gene: TRBV7-2; CDR3 DNA: TGTGCCAGCATCCCACTAGCAGCCACCGAGGATACGCAGTATTTT; CDR3 protein: CASIPLAATEDTQYF
D gene: TRBD2; clone size: .; J gene: TRBJ2-7; V gene: TRBV29-1; CDR3 DNA: TGCAGCGTTCGGGGTAGCGGGAGGGTAACCGGCGAGCAGTACTTC; CDR3 protein: CSVRGSGRVTGEQYF
D gene: TRBD1; clone size: many; J gene: TRBJ2-2; V gene: TRBV19; CDR3 DNA: TGTGCCAGTAAGGGGACAGTAATCACCGGGGAGCTGTTTTTT; CDR3 protein: CASKGTVITGELFF
D gene: TRBD1; clone size: many; J gene: TRBJ2-7; V gene: TRBV27; CDR3 DNA: TGTGCCAGCAAGGGACAGGGTAGCGAGCAGTACTTC; CDR3 protein: CASKGQGSEQYF
D gene: .; clone size: .; J gene: TRBJ1-2; V gene: TRBV29-1; CDR3 DNA: TGCAGTTTGACGGTCGTGGGCTATGGCTACACCTTC; CDR3 protein: CSLTVVGYGYTF
D gene: TRBD2; clone size: .; J gene: TRBJ2-7; V gene: TRBV12-3/TRBV12-4; CDR3 DNA: TGTGCCAGCACCACCGGGGGGAGGGGCCCAGGGGAGCAGTACTTC; CDR3 protein: CASTTGGRGPGEQYF
D gene: .; clone size: .; J gene: TRBJ2-6; V gene: TRBV12-3/TRBV12-4; CDR3 DNA: TGTGCCAGCAGTTTAGCGGGGGAAACGGCTGAAGCTTTC; CDR3 protein: CASSLAGETAEAF
D gene: .; clone size: many; J gene: TRBJ1-5; V gene: TRBV6-6; CDR3 DNA: TGTGCCAGCAGTTACTCGATACGGGGTAGCAATCAGCCCCAGCATTTT; CDR3 protein: CASSYSIRGSNQPQHF
D gene: TRBD2; clone size: .; J gene: TRBJ2-7; V gene: TRBV19; CDR3 DNA: TGTGCCAGTAGTTACCGGGCTAGCGGGAGGGCCGACTACGAGCAGTACTTC; CDR3 protein: CASSYRASGRADYEQYF
D gene: .; clone size: many; J gene: TRBJ1-1; V gene: TRBV7-9; CDR3 DNA: TGTGCCAGCAGCTTGGGAGGGGCTGAAGCTTTCTTT; CDR3 protein: CASSLGGAEAFF
D gene: TRBD1; clone size: .; J gene: TRBJ1-4; V gene: TRBV20-1; CDR3 DNA: TGCAGTGCTAGGGATACACAGGGGGCAACTAATGAAAAACTGTTTTTT; CDR3 protein: CSARDTQGATNEKLFF
D gene: .; clone size: many; J gene: TRBJ1-4; V gene: TRBV3-1; CDR3 DNA: TGTGCCAGCAGCCAAGATCGGGCAGGAAATGAAAAACTGTTTTTT; CDR3 protein: CASSQDRAGNEKLFF
D gene: .; clone size: many; J gene: TRBJ1-3; V gene: TRBV7-9; CDR3 DNA: TGTGCCAGCAGCTTAGTGGGTAGACACTCTGGAAACACCATATATTTT; CDR3 protein: CASSLVGRHSGNTIYF
D gene: .; clone size: .; J gene: TRBJ1-2; V gene: TRBV7-9; CDR3 DNA: TGTGCCAGCAGCTTATACGGGGGGGACTATGGCTACACCTTC; CDR3 protein: CASSLYGGDYGYTF
D gene: .; clone size: many; J gene: TRBJ1-2; V gene: TRBV7-9; CDR3 DNA: TGTGCCAGCAGCCCTAACAGCGATAAAGGGTATGGCTACACCTTC; CDR3 protein: CASSPNSDKGYGYTF
D gene: .; clone size: .; J gene: TRBJ1-1; V gene: TRBV18; CDR3 DNA: TGTGCCAGCTCACTAAAGGTTGAAGCTTTCTTT; CDR3 protein: CASSLKVEAFF
D gene: TRBD2; clone size: many; J gene: TRBJ2-7; V gene: TRBV11-2; CDR3 DNA: TGTGCCAGCAGCTCGGGGACTAGCGGGAGAGCGGCCGAGCAGTACTTC; CDR3 protein: CASSSGTSGRAAEQYF
D gene: TRBD1; clone size: .; J gene: TRBJ1-2; V gene: TRBV29-1; CDR3 DNA: TGCAGCGGATTGACAGGGGCTAACTATGGCTACACCTTC; CDR3 protein: CSGLTGANYGYTF
D gene: .; clone size: many; J gene: TRBJ2-7; V gene: TRBV10-3; CDR3 DNA: TGTGCCTCGTGCCCGGATCCGGGGCGGGAGCAGTACTTC; CDR3 protein: CASCPDPGREQYF
D gene: TRBD1; clone size: many; J gene: TRBJ2-7; V gene: TRBV12-3/TRBV12-4; CDR3 DNA: TGTGCCAGCACCATTCCCGGGACAGGGGGCGAGCAGTACTTC; CDR3 protein: CASTIPGTGGEQYF
D gene: .; clone size: many; J gene: TRBJ1-3; V gene: TRBV12-5; CDR3 DNA: TGTGCTAGTGCCCGGTCCGGCTCTGGAAACACCATATATTTT; CDR3 protein: CASARSGSGNTIYF
D gene: .; clone size: once; J gene: TRBJ1-1; V gene: TRBV20-1; CDR3 DNA: TGCAGTGCTAGAGACAATAGGGCCGGGGCGGCTGAAGCTTTCTTT; CDR3 protein: CSARDNRAGAAEAFF
D gene: TRBD1; clone size: many; J gene: TRBJ1-4; V gene: TRBV29-1; CDR3 DNA: TGCAGCGTTGCCCGGGACAGTAATGAAAAACTGTTTTTT; CDR3 protein: CSVARDSNEKLFF
D gene: .; clone size: many; J gene: TRBJ2-5; V gene: TRBV7-9; CDR3 DNA: TGTGCCAGCAGCTTTCTTCGTCAGGGATTATGGGAGACCCAGTACTTC; CDR3 protein: CASSFLRQGLWETQYF
D gene: .; clone size: many; J gene: TRBJ2-7; V gene: TRBV19; CDR3 DNA: TGTGCCAGTAGGGAGGCTACCGAGGGGGGCGAGCAGTACTTC; CDR3 protein: CASREATEGGEQYF
D gene: .; clone size: many; J gene: TRBJ2-2; V gene: TRBV29-1; CDR3 DNA: TGCAGCGTTGATTGGAACACCGGGGAGCTGTTTTTT; CDR3 protein: CSVDWNTGELFF
D gene: .; clone size: many; J gene: TRBJ1-6; V gene: TRBV10-3; CDR3 DNA: TGTGCCATCAAAGGGACTGGTAATTCACCCCTCCACTTT; CDR3 protein: CAIKGTGNSPLHF
D gene: TRBD2; clone size: many; J gene: TRBJ2-2; V gene: TRBV20-1; CDR3 DNA: TGCAGTGCCCAGCGGGAGGACACCGGGGAGCTGTTTTTT; CDR3 protein: CSAQREDTGELFF
D gene: .; clone size: many; J gene: TRBJ1-2; V gene: TRBV7-8; CDR3 DNA: TGTGCCAGCAGCCTAAACAGGGACTATGGCTACACCTTC; CDR3 protein: CASSLNRDYGYTF
D gene: TRBD1; clone size: once; J gene: TRBJ1-5; V gene: TRBV9; CDR3 DNA: TGTGCCAGCAGACCGGGGACAGGGGGTGGGAGTCAGCCCCAGCATTTT; CDR3 protein: CASRPGTGGGSQPQHF